This T cell receptor (beta chain) stems from a study of T cell responses to AZD1222 COVID-19 vaccine. Whole-study findings and limits: Donors, mostly white British, included more females; clonal diversity was possibly underestimated. Reportedly, close to half of spike-specific TCRs are directed against unmutated variant regions.

The data were produced by immunoSEQ multiplex PCR, yet TCRdb's version contains in-frame clones alone and is incomplete. The sample shows 200,000 or so clones, approximately 92% of them seen only once. The CDR3 loop spans 11 amino acids. The germline V gene has CDR1 SGHAT and CDR2 FQNNGV. V shed 3 bases and J shed 1 base, with 0 bases lying between them. Worth noting for this clone: What it binds is not known.

The specimen comprised peripheral blood, sampled on day 0 of AZD1222 vaccination. The sequence derives from an adult in good health. This chain uses TRBV11-2 with TRBJ2-5, with unresolved D. CDR3 amino acids: CASSFQETQYF. The CDR3 region has the DNA TGTGCCAGCAGCTTCCAAGAGACCCAGTACTTC.